The next 23 T cell receptor beta chains were all read from a single sample in a study of blood T cell repertoires in COVID-19 (TCRdb year 2020). Preparation of the library involved the immunoSEQ multiplex PCR assay. TCRdb re-hosts the immuneACCESS table, in-frame sequences only. Its copies lack some clones; in the studies checked, an unresolved V gene accounts for under half of them, and the cause for the rest is not known. In this sample the table shows a few hundred thousand clones, 87% of which occur a single time. Around 3% of the sample is taken by the ten largest. Sample: PBMCs or T cells enriched from blood (not recorded which). The receptors here all came from a young woman who had recovered from COVID-19.

This chain uses TRBV28 with TRBJ2-3; TRBD2 might be the D (7 bases). Trimming pared 6 bases from V and 1 base from J, leaving 11 bases between. CDR3 length: 14 amino acids. Per the germline V gene, CDR1 is MDHEN and CDR2 is SYDVKM. In nucleotides, the CDR3 is TGTGCCAGCAGGGTGGGGGGGCGCACAGATACGCAGTATTTT. Its protein product is CASRVGGRTDTQYF.

V gene TRBV4-1 combines with J gene TRBJ2-4; D is perhaps TRBD1 (5 bases). The CDR3 contains 13 residues. V was clipped by 4 bases and J by 6 bases, with 10 bases between them. Germline-derived CDR1 and CDR2 are MGHRA and YSYEKL. The CDR3 is CASSPTALNIQYF. The CDR3 nucleotides read TGCGCCAGCAGCCCGACAGCGCTAAACATTCAGTACTTC.

The rearrangement uses TRBV6-5 and TRBJ1-5; 10 bases fit TRBD1. The V segment lost 5 bases and the J segment 3 bases; nucleotides outside the gene matches: 4. The CDR3 consists of 15 residues. Per germline, CDR1 MNHEY and CDR2 SVGAGI. This chain's CDR3 is CASSRQGAYNQPQHF. In DNA, the CDR3 is TGTGCCAGCAGTAGACAGGGGGCCTACAATCAGCCCCAGCATTTT.

The chain couples TRBV19 to TRBJ2-1, with 14 bases matching TRBD2. Trimming at V came to 4 bases and at J to 8 bases, leaving 7 bases not matched to a gene. The CDR3 consists of 16 residues. Germline values: CDR1 LNHDA, CDR2 SQIVND (reference sequence). DNA for the CDR3: TGTGCCAGTAGTAGAGCCGGGACTAGCGGGAGTTATGAGCAGTTCTTC. As protein: CASSRAGTSGSYEQFF.

The V call is TRBV12-3 or TRBV12-4, the J call TRBJ1-2; a weak D match, TRBD1 (6 bases). The CDR3 contains 12 residues. Trimming left V 8 bases short and J 0 bases short, with 7 bases between. CDR3 residues: CASGDTNYGYTF. The DNA of the CDR3 is TGTGCCAGCGGGGACACTAACTATGGCTACACCTTC.

J is TRBJ2-1 and V is TRBV7-2; 7 nucleotides line up with TRBD2. The CDR3 runs to 15 residues. The V and J ends lost 3 bases and 4 bases, in that order; junction bases with no gene match: 6. The germline CDR1 and CDR2 sequences are SGHTA and FQGNSA. Here the CDR3 reads CASSFRASGYNEQFF. Written as DNA, the CDR3 is TGTGCCAGCAGCTTTCGGGCTAGCGGATACAATGAGCAGTTCTTC.

This chain links TRBV5-8 with TRBJ1-2; 7 positions agree with TRBD1. Losses at the gene ends were 0 bases for V and 3 bases for J; bases not matched to a gene: 5. The germline gives CDR1 SGHTS, CDR2 YDEGEE. CDR3 size: 15 residues. The CDR3 here is CASSLGQGGDYGYTF. The CDR3 DNA sequence: TGTGCCAGCAGCTTGGGACAGGGCGGAGACTATGGCTACACCTTC.

V usage is TRBV28 and J usage is TRBJ2-3; D not resolved. V lost 4 bases, J lost 4 bases, and 12 bases lay in between. The CDR3 length is 14 residues. CDR1 is MDHEN and CDR2 is SYDVKM in the germline V gene. DNA of the CDR3: TGTGCCAGCAGTTACCGGAGTTCAGCAGATACGCAGTATTTT. It codes for CASSYRSSADTQYF.

The J gene is TRBJ2-5, the V gene TRBV4-2; 9 bases map to TRBD2. Germline V CDR1 and CDR2: LGHNA, YNFKEQ. This CDR3 contains 16 residues. The junction had 3 bases not matched to a gene; V was cut back by 0 bases and J by 1 base. The CDR3 DNA follows: TGTGCCAGCAGCCAAGATCATAGCGGGAGCCAAGAGACCCAGTACTTC. Translating gives CASSQDHSGSQETQYF.

V is TRBV19 and J is TRBJ2-1; D possibly corresponds to TRBD2 (5 bases). The V gene lost 3 bases and the J gene lost 4 bases, with 13 bases spanning the gap. The CDR3 spans 15 residues. Germline loops: CDR1 LNHDA, CDR2 SQIVND (reference sequence). CDR3 nucleotide sequence: TGTGCCAGTAGTATCAGTCGGGGATGGTACAATGAGCAGTTCTTC. Protein product: CASSISRGWYNEQFF.

This chain uses TRBV25-1 with TRBJ1-2; tentative D call: TRBD1 (6 bases). V lost 3 bases and J 8 bases, leaving 13 bases between the germline ends. The CDR3 runs to 13 residues. CDR1 MGHDK and CDR2 SYGVNS come from the germline V gene. The CDR3: CASSDAGGWGYTF. CDR3 nucleotide sequence: TGTGCCAGCAGTGATGCGGGGGGCTGGGGCTACACCTTC.

The chain uses TRBV11-2 and TRBJ2-1, with 12 positions matching TRBD2. After removal of 5 bases from V and 0 bases from J, the junction contained 11 bases not matched to a gene. Per germline, CDR1 SGHAT and CDR2 FQNNGV. The CDR3 is made up of 19 amino acids. In DNA, the CDR3 is TGTGCCAGCAGCGAGACGGGACTAGCGGGCCCTACCTCCTACAATGAGCAGTTCTTC. Translated, it gives CASSETGLAGPTSYNEQFF.

The chain combines TRBV3-1 (or the pseudogene TRBV3-2) with TRBJ1-3; possibly TRBD1 for D (5 bases). The CDR3 totals 15 residues. Trimming removed 6 bases from V and 4 bases from J, with 16 bases in between. Germline V gives CDR1 LGHDT, CDR2 YNNKEL (reference sequence). CDR3 nucleotides: TGTGCCAGCAGTCCTACTGGGGCTGGCGGAAACACCATATATTTT. This gives the protein CASSPTGAGGNTIYF.

The genes are TRBV7-9 and TRBJ1-2; D ambiguous. The V end was cut by 2 bases, the J end by 6 bases, with 7 bases between. This CDR3 region has 12 residues. CDR1 and CDR2 (germline): SEHNR, FQNEAQ (reference sequence). CDR3 protein: CASSLQRDGYTF. The CDR3 DNA follows: TGTGCCAGCAGCTTACAGAGGGATGGCTACACCTTC.

This chain connects TRBV5-1 to TRBJ2-3; 16 bases are shared with TRBD2. The CDR3 has 17 amino acids. Germline V gene sequence: CDR1 SGHRS, CDR2 YFSETQ. V gave up 3 bases and J gave up 4 bases; unmatched junction bases: 5. The DNA of the CDR3 is TGCGCCAGCAGCTCGGGACTAGCGGGAGGGGCCGCAGATACGCAGTATTTT. Translated, it gives CASSSGLAGGAADTQYF.

The V gene is TRBV4-2, the J gene TRBJ2-2, with 7 bases identical to TRBD1. Looked up from germline, CDR1 is LGHNA and CDR2 is YNFKEQ. The length of the CDR3 is 15 residues. Losses at the gene ends were 4 bases for V and 0 bases for J; bases not matched to a gene: 2. Here the CDR3 DNA reads TGTGCCAGCAGCCCCGGGACAGCGAACACCGGGGAGCTGTTTTTT. Amino acids: CASSPGTANTGELFF.

As DNA, the CDR3 is TGTGCCAGCAGCCCCGGACCTGGACAGGGGGTAACTGAAGCTTTCTTT. Its protein is CASSPGPGQGVTEAFF. This chain joins TRBV7-3 and TRBJ1-1; 10 positions match TRBD1. The V and J ends lost 5 bases and 5 bases, in that order; junction bases with no gene match: 11. Germline loops: CDR1 SGHTA, CDR2 FQGTGA. This CDR3 has 16 amino acids.

This chain uses TRBV3-1 (or the pseudogene TRBV3-2) with TRBJ2-3, with 9 nucleotides matching TRBD2. CDR1 is LGHDT and CDR2 is YNNKEL in the germline V gene (reference sequence). The CDR3 consists of 19 residues. V was clipped by 0 bases and J by 0 bases; unmatched bases: 10. CDR3 nucleotide sequence: TGTGCCAGCAGCCAAGACGGGCGGGGGGGGTCCCCTAGCACAGATACGCAGTATTTT. Translation gives CASSQDGRGGSPSTDTQYF.

V usage is TRBV6-1 and J usage is TRBJ1-3; 8 nucleotides line up with TRBD1. The junction had 10 bases not matched to a gene; V was cut back by 2 bases and J by 4 bases. The germline V gene encodes CDR1 MNHNS and CDR2 SASEGT. The length of the CDR3 is 17 residues. CDR3 DNA: TGTGCCAGCAGTGAAATTCCTACCTGGGACAGGGGAAACACCATATATTTT. It is translated as CASSEIPTWDRGNTIYF.

The chain recombines TRBV7-8 with TRBJ2-3, with D tentatively TRBD2 (6 bases). The CDR3 runs to 18 residues. Trimming took off 0 bases at V and 3 bases at J, with 19 bases between the two ends. The germline CDR1 and CDR2 sequences are SGHVS and FQNEAQ. The CDR3 sequence: CASSLASGGGLGTDTQYF. The CDR3 DNA sequence: TGTGCCAGCAGCTTAGCGTCAGGTGGAGGGCTGGGAACAGATACGCAGTATTTT.

This chain joins TRBV5-1 and TRBJ1-1; D gene uncertain. The germline V gene encodes CDR1 SGHRS and CDR2 YFSETQ. This CDR3 comprises 14 residues. V dropped 2 bases and J dropped 1 base, with 9 bases sitting between them. CDR3 DNA sequence: TGCGCCAGCAGCTTTCAACGGGAGAACACTGAAGCTTTCTTT. Protein product: CASSFQRENTEAFF.

This chain links TRBV3-1 (or the pseudogene TRBV3-2) with TRBJ2-3, with 15 positions matching TRBD2. V lost 8 bases and J lost 2; bases outside the gene matches: 2. The CDR3 spans 15 residues. The germline V gene has CDR1 LGHDT and CDR2 YNNKEL (reference sequence). CDR3 region: CASGLAGGVTDTQYF. DNA of the CDR3: TGTGCCAGCGGACTAGCGGGAGGGGTCACAGATACGCAGTATTTT.

This chain uses TRBV7-2 with TRBJ2-5; no definite D call. Germline V gene data show CDR1 as SGHTA and CDR2 as FQGNSA. The CDR3 runs to 13 residues. Trimming left V 4 bases short and J 2 bases short, with 8 bases between. The CDR3 nucleotides read TGTGCCAGCAGCTCCCCAGAACAAGAGACCCAGTACTTC. This encodes CASSSPEQETQYF.